The clone carrying this T cell receptor beta chain has just a few counts. The antigen remains undetermined. This specimen belongs to a study of T cells after yellow fever vaccination. Study as a whole: The fractions with low cell numbers were processed using SMART-Seq v4 Ultra Low Input.

Study-level points and caveats: Few clonotypes appeared in both CD4 and CD8 compartments. Compared with primary, the secondary response was weaker and peaked at day 5, not 15.

Generation of TCR cDNA used 5'RACE template switching (which added a universal primer site and UMIs). TCRdb reprocessed the 5' RACE reads with MiXCR, giving one entry per CDR3 protein. The repertoire holds just under 600,000 distinct CDR3 sequences, 13% seen once, with around an eighth in the top ten. This TCR came from a man younger than 40 who received the YFV17D yellow fever vaccine. The source material was PBMCs, sampled on the day of the yellow fever booster vaccination.

The chain's CDR3 is CSARRVGTGSSEQYF. CDR3 nucleotide sequence: TGCAGTGCTAGAAGGGTTGGGACAGGGAGTAGCGAGCAGTACTTC. The V call is TRBV20-1, the J call TRBJ2-7, with 9 bases that match TRBD1. After removal of 2 bases from V and 6 bases from J, the junction contained 11 bases not matched to a gene. Germline CDR1 and CDR2: DFQATT and SNEGSKA (reference sequence). CDR3 length equals 15 residues.